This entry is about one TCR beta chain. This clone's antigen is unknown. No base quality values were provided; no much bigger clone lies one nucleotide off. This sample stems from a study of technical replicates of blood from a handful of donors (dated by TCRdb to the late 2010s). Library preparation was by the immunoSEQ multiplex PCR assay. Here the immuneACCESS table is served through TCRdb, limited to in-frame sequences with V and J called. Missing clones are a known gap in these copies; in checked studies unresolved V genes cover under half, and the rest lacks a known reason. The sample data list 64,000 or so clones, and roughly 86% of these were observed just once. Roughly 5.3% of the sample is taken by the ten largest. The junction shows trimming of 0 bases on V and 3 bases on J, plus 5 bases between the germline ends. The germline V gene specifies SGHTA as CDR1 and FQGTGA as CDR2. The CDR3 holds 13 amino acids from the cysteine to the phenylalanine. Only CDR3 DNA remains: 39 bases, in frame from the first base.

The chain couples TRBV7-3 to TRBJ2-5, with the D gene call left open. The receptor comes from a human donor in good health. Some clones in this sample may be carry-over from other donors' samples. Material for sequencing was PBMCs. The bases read TGTGCCAGCAGCTTAACCCCAGAAGAGACCCAGTACTTC. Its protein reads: CASSLTPEETQYF.